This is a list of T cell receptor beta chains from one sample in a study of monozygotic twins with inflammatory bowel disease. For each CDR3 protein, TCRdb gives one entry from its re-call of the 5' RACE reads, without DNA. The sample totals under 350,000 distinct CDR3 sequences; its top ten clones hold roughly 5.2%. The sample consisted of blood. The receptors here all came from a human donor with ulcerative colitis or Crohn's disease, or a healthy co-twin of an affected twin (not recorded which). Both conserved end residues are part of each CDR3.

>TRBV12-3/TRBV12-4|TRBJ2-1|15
CASSLEAGAHNEQFF
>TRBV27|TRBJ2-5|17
CASSLSPGHRGVETQYF
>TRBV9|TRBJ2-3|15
CASSSPPGGPDTQYF
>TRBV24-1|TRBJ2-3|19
CATSDFSSGGLLRADTQYF
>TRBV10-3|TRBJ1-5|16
CATSDQGQGANQPQHF
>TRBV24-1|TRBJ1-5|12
CATSLGEQPQHF
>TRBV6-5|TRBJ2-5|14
CASSLGSWKETQYF
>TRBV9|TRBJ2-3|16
CASSARQGSTIYTQYF
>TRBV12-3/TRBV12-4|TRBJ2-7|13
CASSLHRTYEQYF
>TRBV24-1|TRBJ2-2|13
CATSDLRAGELFF
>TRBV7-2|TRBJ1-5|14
CASSLVVNNQPQHF
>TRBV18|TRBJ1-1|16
CASSPGRSPLNTEAFF
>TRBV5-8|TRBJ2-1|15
CASSLSASSYNEQFF
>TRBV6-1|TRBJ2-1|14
CASSALAGVGEQFF
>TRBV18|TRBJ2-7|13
CASSSDDSYEQYF
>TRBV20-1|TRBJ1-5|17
CSATIGTLGGGNQPQHF
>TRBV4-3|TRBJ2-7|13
CASSQDRRYEQYF
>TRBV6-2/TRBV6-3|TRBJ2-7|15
CASSSRDLYSYEQYF
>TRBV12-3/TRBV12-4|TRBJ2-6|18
CASTSFPDRASGANVLTF
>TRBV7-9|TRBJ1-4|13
CASSPGVRGKLFF
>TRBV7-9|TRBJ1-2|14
CASSFLRPLHGYTF